This is a list of T cell receptor beta chains from one sample in a study of T cells in Graves' hyperthyroidism and ophthalmopathy. MiXCR was run by TCRdb on the multiplex PCR reads, yielding one entry per CDR3 protein. The sample lists fewer than 350,000 distinct CDR3 sequences; roughly 14% were seen once. The sequencing sample was made of blood. Receptors were obtained from a woman in her thirties with Graves' hyperthyroidism that later progressed to Graves' ophthalmopathy. The CDR3 runs from the conserved cysteine through the conserved F or W. The order of the fields is J gene, D gene, V gene, clone size, CDR3 DNA, CDR3 protein. A D gene is named only where the DNA matches it firmly. Where a row states a size, it is once, few, many or the class of an expanded clone; other rows omit it.

j_call: TRBJ2-3; d_call: .; v_call: TRBV5-1; clone_size: many; cdr3_nt: TGCGCCAGCAGCTTGTCGCTAGCCCCAGATACGCAGTATTTT; cdr3_aa: CASSLSLAPDTQYF
j_call: TRBJ1-1; d_call: .; v_call: TRBV30; clone_size: many; cdr3_nt: TGTGCCTGGAGTCTCGGGTGGATGAACACTGAAGCTTTCTTT; cdr3_aa: CAWSLGWMNTEAFF
j_call: TRBJ1-4; d_call: TRBD1; v_call: TRBV10-3; clone_size: .; cdr3_nt: TGTGCCATCAGCACCGGGACAGGGGGCGCAAATGAAAAACTGTTTTTT; cdr3_aa: CAISTGTGGANEKLFF
j_call: TRBJ2-2; d_call: .; v_call: TRBV20-1; clone_size: .; cdr3_nt: TGCAGTCTTCCGGACAGGAACACCGGGGAGCTGTTTTTT; cdr3_aa: CSLPDRNTGELFF
j_call: TRBJ1-3; d_call: .; v_call: TRBV6-2/TRBV6-3; clone_size: many; cdr3_nt: TGTGCCAGCAGTCGCCCTTGGGAAGCTGGAAACACCATATATTTT; cdr3_aa: CASSRPWEAGNTIYF
j_call: TRBJ2-7; d_call: .; v_call: TRBV3-1; clone_size: many; cdr3_nt: TGTGCCAGCAGCCAAGATAACCAGGACGAGCAGTACTTC; cdr3_aa: CASSQDNQDEQYF
j_call: TRBJ1-4; d_call: TRBD1; v_call: TRBV10-3; clone_size: few; cdr3_nt: TGTGCCATCAGCGAGGGGGCGTATGAAAAACTGTTTTTT; cdr3_aa: CAISEGAYEKLFF
j_call: TRBJ1-5; d_call: .; v_call: TRBV5-5; clone_size: many; cdr3_nt: TGTGCCAGCAGCTTGGAACCGGGATCGGGCAATCAGCCCCAGCATTTT; cdr3_aa: CASSLEPGSGNQPQHF
j_call: TRBJ2-3; d_call: .; v_call: TRBV4-3; clone_size: .; cdr3_nt: TGCGCCAGCAGCCCCTCTTCTATCCCCCCAAGCACAGATACGCAGTATTTT; cdr3_aa: CASSPSSIPPSTDTQYF
j_call: TRBJ2-2; d_call: TRBD2; v_call: TRBV4-1; clone_size: many; cdr3_nt: TGCGCCAGTGGCGAAGCGGGAGGGTTCACCGGGGAGCTGTTTTTT; cdr3_aa: CASGEAGGFTGELFF
j_call: TRBJ1-1; d_call: .; v_call: TRBV3-1; clone_size: many; cdr3_nt: TGTGCCAGCAGCCCCGGACTGACTGAAGCTTTCTTT; cdr3_aa: CASSPGLTEAFF
j_call: TRBJ2-7; d_call: TRBD2; v_call: TRBV12-3/TRBV12-4; clone_size: many; cdr3_nt: TGTGCCAGCAGTCATGGGACTAGCGGATCCTACGAGCAGTACTTC; cdr3_aa: CASSHGTSGSYEQYF
j_call: TRBJ2-7; d_call: TRBD2; v_call: TRBV3-1; clone_size: many; cdr3_nt: TGTGCCAGCAGCCGAATAGCGGGAGGGAGCGGCCACGAGCAGTACTTC; cdr3_aa: CASSRIAGGSGHEQYF
j_call: TRBJ1-5; d_call: TRBD1; v_call: TRBV5-5; clone_size: many; cdr3_nt: TGTGCCAGCAGCTTGGCTGCCCAGACAGGGCCTAGCAATCAGCCCCAGCATTTT; cdr3_aa: CASSLAAQTGPSNQPQHF
j_call: TRBJ2-1; d_call: .; v_call: TRBV4-1; clone_size: few; cdr3_nt: TGCGCCAGCAGCCAAGATGCTAGCCCAGAGCAGTTCTTC; cdr3_aa: CASSQDASPEQFF
j_call: TRBJ1-2; d_call: .; v_call: TRBV6-1; clone_size: few; cdr3_nt: TGTGCCAGCAGTCCCGACTTTCCCGGTAACTATGGCTACACCTTC; cdr3_aa: CASSPDFPGNYGYTF
j_call: TRBJ2-3; d_call: .; v_call: TRBV28; clone_size: many; cdr3_nt: TGTGCCAGCAGTTTATTTTCGACAGGTAGCACAGATACGCAGTATTTT; cdr3_aa: CASSLFSTGSTDTQYF
j_call: TRBJ1-2; d_call: .; v_call: TRBV20-1; clone_size: .; cdr3_nt: TGCAGTGCCCGGGCGCGCGAGTTTGACGGTCATGGCTACACCTTC; cdr3_aa: CSARAREFDGHGYTF
j_call: TRBJ2-7; d_call: .; v_call: TRBV7-2; clone_size: .; cdr3_nt: TGTGCCAACAGCCACCACCCCATGCTCTCCTACGAGCAGTACTTC; cdr3_aa: CANSHHPMLSYEQYF
j_call: TRBJ2-2; d_call: TRBD1; v_call: TRBV30; clone_size: few; cdr3_nt: TGTGCCTGGAGTATACAGGGGTACACCGGGGAGCTGTTTTTT; cdr3_aa: CAWSIQGYTGELFF
j_call: TRBJ2-1; d_call: .; v_call: TRBV18; clone_size: many; cdr3_nt: TGTGCCAGCTCACTAACTAGGAATGAGCAGTTCTTC; cdr3_aa: CASSLTRNEQFF
j_call: TRBJ2-7; d_call: .; v_call: TRBV7-2; clone_size: many; cdr3_nt: TGTGCCAGCAGCGCCTCTAGCTGGGACGAGCAGTACTTC; cdr3_aa: CASSASSWDEQYF
j_call: TRBJ2-1; d_call: .; v_call: TRBV2; clone_size: many; cdr3_nt: TGTGCCTCCGGGGAAGGCGGATCGGTGAATGAGCAGTTCTTC; cdr3_aa: CASGEGGSVNEQFF
j_call: TRBJ1-1; d_call: TRBD1; v_call: TRBV12-3/TRBV12-4; clone_size: many; cdr3_nt: TGTGCCAGCAGTTTCCTTTCGACAGGGATCACTGAAGCTTTCTTT; cdr3_aa: CASSFLSTGITEAFF
j_call: TRBJ1-1; d_call: TRBD1; v_call: TRBV5-1; clone_size: many; cdr3_nt: TGCGCCAGCAGCACCGGACAGGGGGGCGCAAACACTGAAGCTTTCTTT; cdr3_aa: CASSTGQGGANTEAFF
j_call: TRBJ2-1; d_call: TRBD1; v_call: TRBV6-6; clone_size: many; cdr3_nt: TGTGCCAGCAGTTACACAGGGGCGCCCTCCAATGAGCAGTTCTTC; cdr3_aa: CASSYTGAPSNEQFF
j_call: TRBJ2-7; d_call: .; v_call: TRBV6-2/TRBV6-3; clone_size: many; cdr3_nt: TGTGCCAGCAGTTACCCGGGATCCCAGATTGCGTACTTC; cdr3_aa: CASSYPGSQIAYF
j_call: TRBJ2-3; d_call: .; v_call: TRBV13; clone_size: many; cdr3_nt: TGTGCCAGCAGCAGTGGGAGGAGCACAGATACGCAGTATTTT; cdr3_aa: CASSSGRSTDTQYF
j_call: TRBJ1-5; d_call: TRBD1; v_call: TRBV27; clone_size: .; cdr3_nt: TGTGCCAGCAGTCACAGGGGGCACTTTCAGCCCCAGCATTTT; cdr3_aa: CASSHRGHFQPQHF
j_call: TRBJ2-7; d_call: .; v_call: TRBV11-2; clone_size: many; cdr3_nt: TGTGCCAGCAGCTTAGTACCTTACGAGCAGTACTTC; cdr3_aa: CASSLVPYEQYF
j_call: TRBJ2-7; d_call: TRBD1; v_call: TRBV7-9; clone_size: many; cdr3_nt: TGTGCCAGCAGCTTCTCGGGGACGGACAGGAAACCTTACGAGCAGTACTTC; cdr3_aa: CASSFSGTDRKPYEQYF
j_call: TRBJ2-5; d_call: TRBD2; v_call: TRBV4-1; clone_size: few; cdr3_nt: TGCGCCAGCAGCCAATCTTACCCTTACCTTCGGACTAGCGGGAGGTACCGAGAGACCCAGTACTTC; cdr3_aa: CASSQSYPYLRTSGRYRETQYF
j_call: TRBJ2-3; d_call: TRBD2; v_call: TRBV4-1; clone_size: .; cdr3_nt: TGCGCCAGCAGCTACGACTATCTCTCCGGGACTAGAGGCACAGATACGCAGTATTTT; cdr3_aa: CASSYDYLSGTRGTDTQYF
j_call: TRBJ2-5; d_call: TRBD1; v_call: TRBV7-2; clone_size: many; cdr3_nt: TGTGCCAGCAGACGTACAGGGGGCGGGGAGACCCAGTACTTC; cdr3_aa: CASRRTGGGETQYF
j_call: TRBJ2-2; d_call: .; v_call: TRBV9; clone_size: .; cdr3_nt: TGTGCCAGCAGCATACAGGGCGGCACCGGGGAGCTGTTTTTT; cdr3_aa: CASSIQGGTGELFF
j_call: TRBJ2-6; d_call: .; v_call: TRBV20-1; clone_size: few; cdr3_nt: TGCAGTGCTAGTCCGGACGGGGCCAACGTCCTGACTTTC; cdr3_aa: CSASPDGANVLTF
j_call: TRBJ1-1; d_call: TRBD1; v_call: TRBV7-9; clone_size: .; cdr3_nt: TGTGCCAGCAGCCCGGGGGACAGGATGAACACTGAAGCTTTCTTT; cdr3_aa: CASSPGDRMNTEAFF
j_call: TRBJ2-7; d_call: TRBD1; v_call: TRBV2; clone_size: many; cdr3_nt: TGTGCCAGCCGTCCCGGACTTGGACAGGGGGGTTCCGAGCAGTACTTC; cdr3_aa: CASRPGLGQGGSEQYF
j_call: TRBJ2-7; d_call: TRBD2; v_call: TRBV7-2; clone_size: many; cdr3_nt: TGTGCCAGCAGCTTACCCCGTTCCGGGCGGGAGCTATACGAGCAGTACTTC; cdr3_aa: CASSLPRSGRELYEQYF
j_call: TRBJ2-7; d_call: .; v_call: TRBV10-3; clone_size: .; cdr3_nt: TGTGCCATCAGTGGCGGAGAGGCCTACGAGCAGTACTTC; cdr3_aa: CAISGGEAYEQYF
j_call: TRBJ1-5; d_call: .; v_call: TRBV30; clone_size: many; cdr3_nt: TGTGCCTGGAGCACAGGCAGCAATCAGCCCCAGCATTTT; cdr3_aa: CAWSTGSNQPQHF
j_call: TRBJ2-2; d_call: TRBD2; v_call: TRBV7-6; clone_size: few; cdr3_nt: TGTGCCAGCAGCTTCGGGACTAGCTGGAACACCGGGGAGCTGTTTTTT; cdr3_aa: CASSFGTSWNTGELFF
j_call: TRBJ2-7; d_call: .; v_call: TRBV7-6; clone_size: many; cdr3_nt: TGTGCCAGCAGCCCGTCCCCGGCTCCCGGAGGATACGAGCAGTACTTC; cdr3_aa: CASSPSPAPGGYEQYF
j_call: TRBJ1-4; d_call: TRBD1; v_call: TRBV6-1; clone_size: many; cdr3_nt: TGTGCCAGCAAGACCGGGACAGGGACTAATGAAAAACTGTTTTTT; cdr3_aa: CASKTGTGTNEKLFF
j_call: TRBJ2-3; d_call: TRBD1; v_call: TRBV28; clone_size: many; cdr3_nt: TGTGCCAGCAGTCTGAAACAGGGGGCCGATACGCAGTATTTT; cdr3_aa: CASSLKQGADTQYF
j_call: TRBJ2-2; d_call: TRBD1; v_call: TRBV6-1; clone_size: many; cdr3_nt: TGTGCCAGCAGTTCGAGACAGGGGGCGGTCGGGGAGCTGTTTTTT; cdr3_aa: CASSSRQGAVGELFF
j_call: TRBJ2-5; d_call: .; v_call: TRBV18; clone_size: .; cdr3_nt: TGTGCCAGCTCACCGGTGGGGGGGGCGAAAGAGACCCAGTACTTC; cdr3_aa: CASSPVGGAKETQYF
j_call: TRBJ2-3; d_call: .; v_call: TRBV4-3; clone_size: many; cdr3_nt: TGCGCCAGCAGCCAAGGGCAGGATCGGGCAGATACGCAGTATTTT; cdr3_aa: CASSQGQDRADTQYF
j_call: TRBJ2-1; d_call: TRBD1; v_call: TRBV12-3/TRBV12-4; clone_size: .; cdr3_nt: TGTGCCAGCACCCTCCGGGACAGGGGTTGGAATGAGCAGTTCTTC; cdr3_aa: CASTLRDRGWNEQFF
j_call: TRBJ1-5; d_call: .; v_call: TRBV19; clone_size: .; cdr3_nt: TGTGCCACCGCGGACAGACAGCGGCCCCAGCATTTT; cdr3_aa: CATADRQRPQHF
j_call: TRBJ1-5; d_call: TRBD1; v_call: TRBV27; clone_size: many; cdr3_nt: TGTGCCAGCAGACCAGACAGGGGGAGTCAGCCCCAGCATTTT; cdr3_aa: CASRPDRGSQPQHF